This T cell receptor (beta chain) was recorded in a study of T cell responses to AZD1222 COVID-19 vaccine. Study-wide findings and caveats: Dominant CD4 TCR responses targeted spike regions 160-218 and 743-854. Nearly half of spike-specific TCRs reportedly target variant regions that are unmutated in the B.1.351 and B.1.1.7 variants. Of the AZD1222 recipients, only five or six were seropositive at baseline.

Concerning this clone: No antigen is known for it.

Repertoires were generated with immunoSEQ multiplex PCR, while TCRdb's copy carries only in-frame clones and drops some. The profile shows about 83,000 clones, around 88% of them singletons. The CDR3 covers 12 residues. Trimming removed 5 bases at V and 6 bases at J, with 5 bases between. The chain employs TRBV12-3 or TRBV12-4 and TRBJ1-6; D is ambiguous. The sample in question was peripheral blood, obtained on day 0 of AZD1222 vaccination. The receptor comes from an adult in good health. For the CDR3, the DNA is TGTGCCAGCAGTCCAAGTAATTCACCCCTCCACTTT. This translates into CASSPSNSPLHF.